This TCR beta chain was profiled in a study of T cells in Graves' hyperthyroidism and ophthalmopathy. Study results and caveats: A model of 13 V-J features distinguished ophthalmopathy from stable hyperthyroidism. The model predicted ophthalmopathy a median around 6.5 months before onset.

From RNA transcripts, TCR beta CDR3 regions were amplified. First-round RT-PCR of the TCR CDR3 relied on the HTBI primer set. One entry per CDR3 protein, called by TCRdb with MiXCR from the multiplex PCR reads. The table records around 400,000 distinct CDR3 sequences, less than 15% of them present only once. Germline V gene data show CDR1 as SGHTA and CDR2 as FQGNSA. With 1 base removed from V and 7 bases from J, the gap between germline ends came to 3 bases. The CDR3 spans 11 residues. This clonotype was counted at least ten times. Antigen: not known. Across 18 months, stable Graves' hyperthyroidism was marked by no progression to ophthalmopathy. It was 8.5 to 10 ml of fresh peripheral blood that supplied the PBMCs.

The chain uses TRBV7-2 and TRBJ2-3; D uncertain. The sample taken for sequencing was blood. The receptor comes from a woman aged 18-29 years with Graves' hyperthyroidism. CDR3: CASSLGYTQYF. In DNA, the CDR3 is TGTGCCAGCAGCTTAGGGTATACGCAGTATTTT.